This T cell receptor beta chain emerged from a study of PD-1 and CTLA-4 blockade in melanoma (TCRdb year 2021). Looking at the study overall: In patients with melanoma, the researchers looked at the effects of CTLA-4 blockade versus PD-1 blockade on the CD8 T cell response that was melanoma-reactive.

Note on this clone: The antigen it binds to is not known. No per-base quality is available; no much larger clone lies one base away.

The library was obtained by the immunoSEQ multiplex PCR assay. Held by TCRdb, this immuneACCESS table contains in-frame sequences only and omits some clones. Under half of the omission traces to an unresolved V gene where checked; the cause of the rest is unknown. This sample gives some 30,000 clones in total; roughly 90% of them show up just once. Of the sample, roughly 6.8% is held by the ten largest clones. Between the V and J ends, shortened by 8 bases and 1 base respectively, the junction contains 17 bases. CDR1 and CDR2 are drawn from the germline V gene: SGHTA, FQGNSA. Including the terminal cysteine and phenylalanine, the CDR3 comprises 15 residues. Only CDR3 DNA remains: 45 bases, in frame from the first base.

The input for sequencing was CD8+ T cells from peripheral blood, taken from a patient given anti-PD-1 treatment. The chain was built from TRBV7-2 and TRBJ1-2, with a tentative D gene TRBD1 over 6 matching bases. The receptor was isolated from a human donor with melanoma. The DNA sequence follows: TGTGCCAGCCCTTCACCAGGGGCCCTTAACTATGGCTACACCTTC. This codes for CASPSPGALNYGYTF.